This TCR beta chain was sequenced for a study of cytomegalovirus exposure and HLA in healthy donors. The CDR3 consists of 13 residues. Germline CDR1 reads SGHAT; CDR2 reads FQNNGV. V was clipped by 5 bases and J by 10 bases; unmatched bases: 3. The PCR contained 60 Vbeta and 13 Jbeta primers. Method: immunoSEQ multiplex PCR; TCRdb's copy keeps in-frame clones and lacks some. The repertoire holds about 160,000 clones, more than 70% seen once, with 4.9% in the top ten. This receptor was obtained from a male donor in good health and CMV-seronegative. The sample comprised PBMCs. This rearrangement joins TRBV11-2 to TRBJ2-1; 12 bases agree with TRBD2. The CDR3 nucleotides are TGTGCCAGCAGCATTGGACTAGCGGGAGAGCAGTTCTTC. It translates to CASSIGLAGEQFF.